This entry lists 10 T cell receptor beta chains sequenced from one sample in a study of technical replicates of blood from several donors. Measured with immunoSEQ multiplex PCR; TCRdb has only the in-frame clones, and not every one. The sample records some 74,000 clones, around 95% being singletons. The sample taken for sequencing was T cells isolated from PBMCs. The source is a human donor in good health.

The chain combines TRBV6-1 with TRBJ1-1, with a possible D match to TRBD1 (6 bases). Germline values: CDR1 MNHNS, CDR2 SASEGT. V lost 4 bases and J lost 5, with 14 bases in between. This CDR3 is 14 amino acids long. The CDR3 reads CASSGGQGRTEAFF. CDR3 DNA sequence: TGTGCCAGCAGTGGGGGGCAGGGACGGACTGAAGCTTTCTTT.

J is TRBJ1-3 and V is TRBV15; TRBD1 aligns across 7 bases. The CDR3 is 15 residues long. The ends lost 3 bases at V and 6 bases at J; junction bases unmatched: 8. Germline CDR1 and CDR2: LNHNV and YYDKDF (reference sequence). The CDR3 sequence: CATSSARDSLNTIYF. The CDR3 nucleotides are TGTGCCACCAGCAGCGCCAGGGACAGCCTAAACACCATATATTTT.

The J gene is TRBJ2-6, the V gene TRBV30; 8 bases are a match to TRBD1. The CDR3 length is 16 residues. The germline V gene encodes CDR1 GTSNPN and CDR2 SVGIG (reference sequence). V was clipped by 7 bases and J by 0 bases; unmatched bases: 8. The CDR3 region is CALRQGSHSGANVLTF. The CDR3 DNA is TGTGCCTTAAGACAGGGGTCCCACTCTGGGGCCAACGTCCTGACTTTC.

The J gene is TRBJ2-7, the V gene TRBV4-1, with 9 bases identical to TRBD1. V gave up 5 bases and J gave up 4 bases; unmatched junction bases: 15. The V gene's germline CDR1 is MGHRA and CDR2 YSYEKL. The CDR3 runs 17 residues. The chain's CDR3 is CASSKRRVGTGLYEQYF. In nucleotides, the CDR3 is TGCGCCAGCAGCAAAAGGAGGGTGGGGACAGGGCTATACGAGCAGTACTTC.

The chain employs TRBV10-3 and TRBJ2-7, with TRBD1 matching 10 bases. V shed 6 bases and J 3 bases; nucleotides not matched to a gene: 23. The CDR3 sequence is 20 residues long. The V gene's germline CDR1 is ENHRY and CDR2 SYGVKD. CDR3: CAISGSRDRGLLQAVYEQYF. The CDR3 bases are TGTGCCATCAGCGGTAGCCGGGACAGGGGACTCCTTCAAGCTGTCTACGAGCAGTACTTC.

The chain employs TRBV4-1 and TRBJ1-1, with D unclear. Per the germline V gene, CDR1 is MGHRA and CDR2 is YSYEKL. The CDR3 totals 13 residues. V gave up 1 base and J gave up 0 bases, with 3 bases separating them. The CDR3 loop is CASSQAVNTEAFF. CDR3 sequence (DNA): TGCGCCAGCAGCCAAGCAGTGAACACTGAAGCTTTCTTT.

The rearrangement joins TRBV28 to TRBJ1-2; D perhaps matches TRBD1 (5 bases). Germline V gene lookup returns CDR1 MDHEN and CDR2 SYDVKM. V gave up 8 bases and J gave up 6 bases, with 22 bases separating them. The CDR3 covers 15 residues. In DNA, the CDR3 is TGTGCCAGCTCAATCTGGGGGGGGACTGCGGATGGCTACACCTTC. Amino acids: CASSIWGGTADGYTF.

The DNA for the CDR3 is TGTGCTAGTGGTTTAAGGGCTTTAGGGGGATTCGGGTTTAATCAGCCCCAGCATTTT. It translates to CASGLRALGGFGFNQPQHF. The chain carries TRBV12-5 and TRBJ1-5, with D possibly being TRBD1 (6 bases). This CDR3 is 19 amino acids long. The V end lost 3 bases, the J end lost 4 bases, and 25 bases lay between the germline ends. The V gene's germline CDR1 is LGHNT and CDR2 FRNRAP.

The CDR3 here is CASGRDRPYEQYF. CDR3 bases: TGTGCCAGCGGACGGGACAGGCCCTACGAGCAGTACTTC. This chain uses TRBV6-1 with TRBJ2-7; 8 positions match TRBD1. This CDR3 comprises 13 residues. After removal of 8 bases from V and 2 bases from J, the junction contained 5 bases not matched to a gene. Germline V CDR1 and CDR2: MNHNS, SASEGT.

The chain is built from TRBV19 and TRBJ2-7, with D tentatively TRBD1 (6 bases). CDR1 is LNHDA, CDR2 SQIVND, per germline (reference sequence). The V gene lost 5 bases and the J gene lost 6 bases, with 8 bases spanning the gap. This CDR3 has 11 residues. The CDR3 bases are TGTGCCAGTAGTTCAGGGGCCGAGCAGTACTTC. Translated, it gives CASSSGAEQYF. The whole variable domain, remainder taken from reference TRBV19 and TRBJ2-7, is DGGITQSPKYLFRKEGQNVTLSCEQNLNHDAMYWYRQDPGQGLRLIYYSQIVNDFQKGDIAEGYSVSREKKESFPLTVTSAQKNPTAFYLCASSSGAEQYFGPGTRLTVT.